The source of this TCR beta chain is a study of metastatic and nonmetastatic thyroid tumors. Study overall: For malignant and benign thyroid patients, tumor or nodule tissue and blood were the sources whose repertoires were compared. Study-level results: As reported, TCR beta diversity in blood and tumor was significantly higher in malignant thyroid tumors than in benign nodules.

The CDR3 runs to 16 residues. CDR1 and CDR2 from the germline V gene are KGHSH and LQKENI. Trimming took 0 bases from V and 0 from J, leaving 9 bases between them. Thyroid surgery took place with no prior treatment in any patient. This clone showed up many times. Its antigen remains unknown. As originally analysed: It was from CDR3 differences across clinicopathological groups that a distant-metastasis classifier for papillary thyroid cancer was built. Using MiXCR, TCRdb re-called clones from the PCR reads. These V and J calls derive from TCRdb rather than the authors' analysis. Here the sample spans roughly 64,000 clones, 4% to 4.5% being singletons.

What was sequenced was blood. This TCR derives from a female donor with papillary thyroid cancer or a benign thyroid nodule (not recorded which). Some clones in this sample may be carry-over from other donors' samples. The chain couples TRBV18 to TRBJ1-3; D remains unclear. CDR3 region: CASSPPQVPSGNTIYF. In nucleotides, the CDR3 is TGTGCCAGCTCACCACCGCAGGTTCCCTCTGGAAACACCATATATTTT.